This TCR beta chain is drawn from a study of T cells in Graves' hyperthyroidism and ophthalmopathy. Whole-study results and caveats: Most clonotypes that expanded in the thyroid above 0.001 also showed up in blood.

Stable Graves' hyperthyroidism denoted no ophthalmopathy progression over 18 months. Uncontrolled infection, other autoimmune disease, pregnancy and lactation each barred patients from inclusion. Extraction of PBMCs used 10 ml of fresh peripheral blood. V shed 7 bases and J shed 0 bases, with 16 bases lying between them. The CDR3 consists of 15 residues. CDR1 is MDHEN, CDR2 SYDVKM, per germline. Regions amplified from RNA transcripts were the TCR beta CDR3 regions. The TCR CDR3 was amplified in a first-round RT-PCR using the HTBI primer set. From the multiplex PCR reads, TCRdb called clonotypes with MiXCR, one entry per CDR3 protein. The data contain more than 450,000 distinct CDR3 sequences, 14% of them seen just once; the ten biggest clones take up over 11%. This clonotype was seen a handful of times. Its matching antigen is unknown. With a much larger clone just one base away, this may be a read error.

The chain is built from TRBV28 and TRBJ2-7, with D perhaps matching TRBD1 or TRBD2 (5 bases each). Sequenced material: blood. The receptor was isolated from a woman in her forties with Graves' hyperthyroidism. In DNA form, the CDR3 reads TGTGCCAGCACCCCGGGACCAGCGAACTCCTACGAGCAGTACTTC. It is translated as CASTPGPANSYEQYF.